This record covers a single T cell receptor beta chain. These data come from a study of blood T cell repertoires in COVID-19. About the study: Samples of COVID-19 (acute and convalescent) were obtained from the United States, Italy and Spain. PBMCs, B-cell-depleted T cells, or T cells were the source of the cDNA or gDNA that made up the material.

V was pared by 0 bases and J by 1 base, with 16 bases between. CDR3 length equals 17 residues. Per the germline V gene, CDR1 is SGDLS and CDR2 is YYNGEE. Under the authors' procedure: Estimation of nucleated cell counts relied on the amplification of reference gene primers. Clones were read by immunoSEQ multiplex PCR, and TCRdb kept only the in-frame ones, dropping some. That table supplies the V and J calls and clone size; D and trimming were determined from the DNA. The data show 230,000 or so clones, nearly 90% seen once. While infection was still active, Seattle patients were enrolled and then followed longitudinally.

V gene TRBV9 combines with J gene TRBJ2-5; a possible D gene is TRBD2 (6 bases). The sequence came from a woman aged 60-75 years with COVID-19, enrolled during active disease. Sequenced: peripheral blood. CDR3 coding DNA: TGTGCCAGCAGCGTAGCCCCTAGCGTCGGGGGCCAAGAGACCCAGTACTTC. This translates into CASSVAPSVGGQETQYF. Full variable domain (rest looked up from reference TRBV9 and TRBJ2-5): DSGVTQTPKHLITATGQRVTLRCSPRSGDLSVYWYQQSLDQGLQFLIQYYNGEERAKGNILERFSAQQFPDLHSELNLSSLELGDSALYFCASSVAPSVGGQETQYFGPGTRLLVL.